This T cell receptor (beta chain) was sequenced in a study of T-cell reconstitution after alpha-beta-depleted transplantation in children. In the case of this clonotype: Antigen: not known.

V was cut by 3 bases and J by 4 bases, with 18 bases left in between. The germline V gene has CDR1 DFQATT and CDR2 SNEGSKA (reference sequence). The CDR3 is 15 amino acids. General study points: When one year had passed after transplant, most T-cell counts and diversity came from newly produced T cells. Reportedly, roughly two months post-transplant, alpha-beta T cells arose from several hundred expanded graft clones. Recipient T cells and thymic progenitors that survived gave rise to the high TCRbeta diversity observed at day 60 in some patients.

This sample's TCRbeta library carried unique molecular identifier barcodes. MiXCR, applied by TCRdb to the PCR reads, yields one record per CDR3 protein. This sample carries more than 45,000 distinct CDR3 sequences, approximately 52% of them seen once, and the ten largest clones take more than 30%. Sequencing was performed on peripheral blood, taken before TCRalphabeta/CD19-depleted stem cell transplant. The sequence derives from a boy younger than two with SCID, due to receive a stem cell transplant. The genes are TRBV20-1 and TRBJ1-2; D is possibly TRBD1 (5 bases). CDR3 nucleotide sequence: TGCAGTGCTAGGTCGGGACGGAGGCATACCTATGGCTACACCTTC. Residues: CSARSGRRHTYGYTF.